The 8 T cell receptor beta chains presented below share a single source sample, sequenced in a study of Tregs in tolerant kidney transplant recipients. Mixed chimerism was transient after nonmyeloablative marrow transplants from related graft donors. Sequencing was performed with immunoSEQ multiplex PCR; in TCRdb, only in-frame clones are kept and a portion is missing. Of 90,000 or so clones listed, over 85% are singletons. Sequenced material: CD4+ T cells from blood (PBMCs), taken 12 months after the transplant. These TCRs come from a human patient who received a combined kidney and bone marrow transplant. Some T cells may possibly be graft donor cells.

The chain is built from TRBV19 and TRBJ1-1; 7 bases align to TRBD1. CDR1 and CDR2 (germline): LNHDA, SQIVND (reference sequence). V trimming: 5 bases; J trimming: 0 bases; junction bases outside the gene matches: 18. This CDR3 is built from 19 residues. The DNA of the CDR3 is TGTGCCAGTAGTCGTTACGTTCCTCGGACAGGTCCTATGAACACTGAAGCTTTCTTT. It codes for CASSRYVPRTGPMNTEAFF.

The V call is TRBV4-1, the J call TRBJ2-7; TRBD2 matches at 10 bases. CDR1 MGHRA and CDR2 YSYEKL come from the germline V gene. This CDR3 has 16 amino acids. V lost 3 bases, J lost 0 bases, and 5 bases stayed unmatched. The CDR3 DNA is TGCGCCAGCAGCCAGACCATAGCGGGGGGCTCCTACGAGCAGTACTTC. This codes for CASSQTIAGGSYEQYF.

This chain links TRBV5-1 with TRBJ2-5; 15 bases are shared with TRBD2. CDR3 length equals 16 residues. V was pared by 4 bases and J by 1 base, with 2 bases of the junction left unmatched. Looked up from germline, CDR1 is SGHRS and CDR2 is YFSETQ. Here the CDR3 reads CASSLGLAGGQETQYF. The CDR3 nucleotides are TGCGCCAGCAGCCTGGGACTAGCGGGGGGCCAAGAGACCCAGTACTTC.

This sequence joins TRBV18 and TRBJ1-2; tentative D call: TRBD1 (6 bases). Germline CDR1 reads KGHSH; CDR2 reads LQKENI. The CDR3 extends over 14 amino acids. V was pared by 6 bases and J by 7 bases, with 18 bases between. CDR3 DNA sequence: TGTGCCAGCTCGTCGGACAGTAAGGTCTCTGGCTACACCTTC. It translates to CASSSDSKVSGYTF.

This chain's CDR3 is CASSFLLGGEGTEAFF. DNA for the CDR3: TGTGCCAGCAGCTTTCTCTTAGGGGGAGAGGGCACTGAAGCTTTCTTT. The genes are TRBV13 and TRBJ1-1; weak D call: TRBD1 (6 bases). This CDR3 has 16 residues. Germline loops: CDR1 PRHDT, CDR2 FYEKMQ (reference sequence). The ends were cut back, 3 bases at V and 4 bases at J, with 18 bases in the middle.

The gene calls are TRBV4-2 and TRBJ2-3, with 13 bases identical to TRBD2. From germline, CDR1 is LGHNA and CDR2 YNFKEQ. The CDR3 length is 16 residues. J lost 6 bases, V lost 1 base, and 4 bases had no gene match. CDR3 in DNA: TGTGCCAGCAGCCAAGGGACTAGCGGGAGTCGCGATACGCAGTATTTT. Amino acids: CASSQGTSGSRDTQYF.

The J gene is TRBJ2-2, the V gene TRBV7-3, with 8 positions matching TRBD1. Losses at the gene ends were 1 base for V and 4 bases for J; bases not matched to a gene: 8. Looked up from germline, CDR1 is SGHTA and CDR2 is FQGTGA. The CDR3 loop spans 17 amino acids. The CDR3 loop is CASSLSATGGITGELFF. DNA of the CDR3: TGTGCCAGCAGCTTAAGCGCTACAGGGGGAATCACCGGGGAGCTGTTTTTT.

This rearrangement joins TRBV28 to TRBJ2-2; 7 bases match TRBD2. CDR3 length: 16 residues. The junction had 10 bases not matched to a gene; V was cut back by 3 bases and J by 6 bases. Per germline, CDR1 MDHEN and CDR2 SYDVKM. The CDR3 DNA follows: TGTGCCAGCAGTTTTTTCGGGGGAGGGATACCCGGGGAGCTGTTTTTT. Residues: CASSFFGGGIPGELFF. The full variable domain, with the rest looked up from reference TRBV28 and TRBJ2-2, is DVKVTQSSRYLVKRTGEKVFLECVQDMDHENMFWYRQDPGLGLRLIYFSYDVKMKEKGDIPEGYSVSREKKERFSLILESASTNQTSMYLCASSFFGGGIPGELFFGEGSRLTVL.